These 4 T cell receptor beta chains were sequenced from one sample in a study of identical twins (dated by TCRdb to 2015 to 2016). Library method: 5' RACE. The sequencing machine was an Illumina HiSeq 2000. The public reads were quality trimmed at Q25 with fastp and then assembled into clones with MiXCR by TCRdb, keeping productive beta chains. Here each entry gathers all rows of one CDR3 protein and keeps the most common genes and DNA. Recorded for this sample are about 530,000 distinct CDR3 sequences; around 15% of them occurred a single time. 0.44% of the sample is taken by the ten largest. These data were also filed under a second study, of yellow fever vaccine responses in identical twins.

The specimen was CD4+ T cells sorted from blood. These receptor sequences come from a woman in her late teens or twenties in good health.

This clonotype was counted many times. The CDR3 here is CSVTTGFANQPQHF. The CDR3 nucleotides read TGCAGCGTAACCACAGGTTTCGCGAATCAGCCCCAGCATTTT. The chain links TRBV29-1 to TRBJ1-5, with D possibly TRBD1 on 5 matching bases. Germline V gene sequence: CDR1 SQVTM, CDR2 ANQGSEA. V was trimmed by 6 bases and J by 4 bases, leaving 16 bases between them. CDR3 length: 14 residues.

The table lists this clonotype with a count of one. Here the CDR3 reads CAIGPLLLAANAYNEQFF. CDR3 bases: TGTGCCATCGGCCCCCTCCTACTAGCGGCAAACGCCTACAATGAGCAGTTCTTC. This chain joins TRBV4-2 and TRBJ2-1; the match to TRBD2 covers 8 bases. Germline V gene data show CDR1 as LGHNA and CDR2 as YNFKEQ. With V trimmed by 10 bases and J by 2 bases, 19 bases remained unmatched. This CDR3 spans 18 amino acids.

This clonotype was seen a few times. The chain combines TRBV10-1 with TRBJ2-7, with D possibly being TRBD1 (6 bases). V lost 4 bases and J lost 4, with 11 bases in between. CDR3 length: 13 residues. Germline assignment: CDR1 WNHNN and CDR2 SYGVQD (reference sequence). The DNA of the CDR3 is TGCGCCAGCAGTGCCTCACAGGGATACGAGCAGTACGTC. It translates to CASSASQGYEQYV.

The chain has TRBV6-1 and TRBJ2-7, with unresolved D. The length of the CDR3 is 14 residues. Germline lookup yields CDR1 MNHNS and CDR2 SASEGT. The V and J ends lost 5 bases and 1 base respectively, with 12 bases between them. This CDR3 is CASSPVRISYEQYF. Written as DNA, the CDR3 is TGTGCCAGCAGTCCCGTTAGAATTTCCTACGAGCAGTACTTC.